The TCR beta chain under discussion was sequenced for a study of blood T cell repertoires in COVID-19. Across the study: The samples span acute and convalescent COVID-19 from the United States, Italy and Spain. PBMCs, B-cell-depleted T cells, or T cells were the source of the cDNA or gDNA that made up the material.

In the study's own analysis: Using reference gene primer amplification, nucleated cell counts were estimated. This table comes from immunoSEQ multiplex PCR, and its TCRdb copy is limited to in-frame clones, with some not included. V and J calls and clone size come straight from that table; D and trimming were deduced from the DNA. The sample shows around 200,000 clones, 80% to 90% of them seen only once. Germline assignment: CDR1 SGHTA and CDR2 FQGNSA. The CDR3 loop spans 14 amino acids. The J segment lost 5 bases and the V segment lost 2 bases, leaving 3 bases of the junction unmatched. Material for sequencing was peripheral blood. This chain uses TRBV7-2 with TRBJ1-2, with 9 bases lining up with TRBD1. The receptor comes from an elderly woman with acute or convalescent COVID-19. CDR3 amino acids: CASSLYRGHYGYTF. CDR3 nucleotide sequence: TGTGCCAGCAGCTTATACAGGGGGCATTATGGCTACACCTTC. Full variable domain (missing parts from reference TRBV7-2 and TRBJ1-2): GAGVSQSPSNKVTEKGKDVELRCDPISGHTALYWYRQSLGQGLEFLIYFQGNSAPDKSGLPSDRFSAERTGGSVSTLTIQRTQQEDSAVYLCASSLYRGHYGYTFGSGTRLTVV.